The source of this T cell receptor beta chain is a study of T cells after yellow fever vaccination. Whole-study findings and limits: Reappearing after the booster were most of the clones from primary vaccination (around 96% CD4, approximately 89% CD8). Weaker overall was a secondary response that nonetheless peaked faster, on day 5 versus 15.

Deletions cut 4 bases from V and 3 bases from J, with 6 bases between. Germline lookup yields CDR1 DFQATT and CDR2 SNEGSKA (reference sequence). The length of the CDR3 is 11 residues. For TCR, cDNA came from 5'RACE template switching, which added a universal primer site and UMIs. Each CDR3 protein is one row after TCRdb ran MiXCR on the 5' RACE reads. The data show 340,000 or so distinct CDR3 sequences, about 12% seen once. On this clonotype itself: The antigen remains undetermined.

V and J are TRBV20-1 and TRBJ2-5, with D maybe TRBD1 (5 bases). Sequenced here: CD4+ T cells sorted from PBMCs, sampled 15 days after the yellow fever booster vaccination. The source of this sequence is a man younger than 30 who received the YFV17D yellow fever vaccine. The CDR3 region is CSAIREETQYF. CDR3 DNA sequence: TGCAGTGCTATCAGGGAAGAGACCCAGTACTTC.